This T cell receptor (beta chain) was sequenced for a study of Tregs in tolerant kidney transplant recipients (dated by TCRdb to 2018 to 2020). Study-wide context: Additional Treg samples were obtained from an approximately three-day mixed lymphocyte reaction with belatacept, with some samples followed by a 5-day donor restimulation, before recipient CD4+CD25+CD127- cells were sorted. Antibodies distinguished recipient from donor cells when sorting primary belatacept mixed lymphocyte reaction cultures. The study applied TCRbeta sequencing to find donor-specific regulatory T cells before combined kidney and bone marrow transplantation and then followed those same cells after transplant. TCRbeta repertoire sequencing was used in 3 healthy controls to compare several methods for expanding Tregs specific for an allogeneic donor.

About this clone itself: Its specific antigen is unknown. Per-base quality was not reported, and no clone a single base away is much larger than it.

Results the study describes overall, beyond this receptor: Expanding Tregs with activated donor B cells appeared to identify the most biologically relevant and donor-specific TCRbeta repertoire. Because only a small number of patients were included, the study had limitations, and the results will need to be validated in larger populations as well as under other immunosuppression protocols. Biological reproducibility was not examined directly, but technical replication error appeared to be minimal.

Blood from healthy controls was obtained either as purchased buffy coats or from healthy volunteers. Healthy control blood was processed to PBMCs by Ficoll density gradient and cryopreserved, and patient PBMCs were collected before and after transplant. For TCRbeta CDR3 sequencing, genomic DNA was extracted from sorted cells using the QIAGEN DNeasy Blood and Tissue Kit. High-throughput TCRbeta CDR3 sequencing, including PCR amplification with bias correction and internal controls, was performed commercially through immunoSEQ. The published analysis was carried out like this. Unique productive TCRbeta sequences were defined by CDR3 nucleotide sequence where primers matched, and otherwise by CDR3 amino acid sequence together with Vbeta and Jbeta genes. Sequences were defined as donor-reactive when expanded at least 5-fold in CFSE-low cells versus unstimulated cells and present at a frequency of at least 0.01% in CFSE-low cells. Repertoire divergence was quantified by Jensen-Shannon divergence calculated from the top 100 TCRbeta sequences ranked by frequency. For samples with multiple sequencing runs, sorting error was corrected separately for each run before the runs were pooled. In its TCRdb copy, this immuneACCESS table keeps in-frame sequences only and misses some clones. Where compared with another copy, unresolved V genes explain less than half of these, and the others have no known cause. V and J calls and clone size are given by that table; D and trimming were obtained from the DNA. This sample has more than 25,000 clones in its table, and approximately 83% of those were observed once. Of the sample, 2% to 2.5% is held by the ten largest clones.

From its cysteine to its phenylalanine, the CDR3 spans 13 amino acids. Of the read, only the CDR3 DNA is kept; its 39 bases are in frame from base 1. The junction shows trimming of 7 bases on V and 0 bases on J, plus 7 bases between the germline ends. The germline V gene (reference sequence) yields MNHNY for CDR1 and SVGAGI for CDR2. The sample consisted of Tregs from blood cultured with allogeneic cells. This chain joins TRBV6-6 to TRBJ1-3, with the D gene too uncertain to name. The sequence was collected from a human donor in good health. Read as DNA, the sequence is TGTGCCAGCAAGGGATTCTCTGGAAACACCATATATTTT. Its protein product is CASKGFSGNTIYF.